This TCR beta chain originates from a study of CD4 T cells in relation to SARS-CoV-2 and coronaviruses. Study-level background: ViraFEST: roughly 10-day antigen culture of PBMCs, then TCR beta CDR3 sequencing. Study-level points and caveats: The cross-reactivity analysis covered only spike protein, not other viral proteins.

The method was immunoSEQ multiplex PCR; TCRdb's version includes in-frame clones alone and lacks a portion of them. The sample lists about 15,000 clones, roughly 80% occurring once. The V gene's germline CDR1 is LGHNA and CDR2 YSLEER. J lost 4 bases, V lost 2 bases, and 6 bases had no gene match. The CDR3 has 16 residues. Note on this clone: Antigen unknown.

CD4+ T cells from unexposed donors were obtained before the COVID-19 pandemic (2011-2018). CD4+ T cells were isolated from the cells after nine to eleven days of culture. As cell numbers allowed, unexposed-donor CD4+ T cells faced SARS-CoV-2 S/N and four cold-coronavirus spikes. This chain links TRBV4-3 with TRBJ2-7, with TRBD1 identical over 12 bases. The TCR comes from a human donor in good health. The sequenced sample was CD4+ T cells from PBMCs, cultured in vitro. CDR3 sequence: CASSQTGTGGRYEQYF. Here the CDR3 DNA reads TGCGCCAGCAGCCAAACGGGGACAGGGGGCAGGTACGAGCAGTACTTC.